This is a list of T cell receptor beta chains from one sample in a study of shared clonotypes between healthy human individuals. Clones were read by immunoSEQ multiplex PCR, and TCRdb kept only the in-frame ones, dropping some. The repertoire has millions of clones, 85% to 95% of them found once; the top ten carry 0.39%. Sequencing was done on a sample of naive CD4+ T cells from PBMCs. Every receptor here comes from a man aged 18 to 29 in good health. Some clones in this sample may be carry-over from other donors' samples. CDR3s include the opening cysteine and the closing phenylalanine or tryptophan. Clone size, where shown, is once, few, many, or a class for clones that have expanded.

NA | 14 | TRBJ1-1 | TRBV28 | CASSTSRGGTEAFF
once | 14 | TRBJ2-3 | TRBV29-1 | CSVDGVTSTDTQYF
once | 13 | TRBJ2-7 | TRBV5-1 | CASSLDRGGEQYF
NA | 14 | TRBJ1-5 | TRBV6-5 | CASSFDRGWRPQHF
NA | 15 | TRBJ2-5 | TRBV7-3 | CASSPAGDRQETQYF
NA | 11 | TRBJ2-3 | TRBV2 | CASRTGNTQYF
NA | 14 | TRBJ1-4 | TRBV10-2 | CASMPGRYNEKLFF
NA | 16 | TRBJ1-2 | TRBV25-1 | CASSEWGGGWDYGYTF
NA | 13 | TRBJ1-4 | TRBV6-4 | CAGRHSRKEKLFF
NA | 13 | TRBJ2-1 | TRBV5-4 | CASGPGQGNEQFF
NA | 15 | TRBJ2-4 | TRBV28 | CASSLRNTGQTIQYF
NA | 14 | TRBJ2-2 | TRBV6-5 | CASSLGLNTGELFF
once | 15 | TRBJ1-1 | TRBV6-1 | CASSEAGGMNTEAFF
NA | 13 | TRBJ2-1 | TRBV6-1 | CASSEARVREQFF
NA | 14 | TRBJ2-7 | TRBV28 | CASSSPGQGYEQYF
NA | 14 | TRBJ1-1 | TRBV11-1 | CASSSGQWGTEAFF
NA | 15 | TRBJ2-7 | TRBV11-2 | CASSLVTGNSYEQYF
once | 16 | TRBJ2-7 | TRBV6-5 | CASSYDLRDKNREQYF
NA | 15 | TRBJ1-1 | TRBV25-1 | CASSEPRDGNTEAFF
NA | 16 | TRBJ2-1 | TRBV5-6 | CASSQTGTSPYNEQFF
NA | 11 | TRBJ1-2 | TRBV19 | CASRRELGYTF
NA | 15 | TRBJ2-7 | TRBV2 | CASSEAAGGWSEQYF
NA | 12 | TRBJ2-1 | TRBV27 | CASSFGQGARFF
once | 15 | TRBJ2-3 | TRBV6-1 | CASILTGSSTDTQYF
NA | 15 | TRBJ2-2 | TRBV7-3 | CASSLMGQGAGELFF
NA | 16 | TRBJ2-2 | TRBV5-4 | CASGSHGTGITGELFF
NA | 15 | TRBJ1-5 | TRBV5-4 | CASSAGTGSNQPQHF
NA | 14 | TRBJ2-7 | TRBV5-1 | CASTQTGETYEQYF
NA | 13 | TRBJ2-5 | TRBV11-3 | CASSLGARETQYF
NA | 19 | TRBJ2-6 | TRBV5-1 | CASSLGGRAGIFWANVLTF
NA | 17 | TRBJ2-1 | TRBV5-6 | CASSLGFGASSYNEQFF